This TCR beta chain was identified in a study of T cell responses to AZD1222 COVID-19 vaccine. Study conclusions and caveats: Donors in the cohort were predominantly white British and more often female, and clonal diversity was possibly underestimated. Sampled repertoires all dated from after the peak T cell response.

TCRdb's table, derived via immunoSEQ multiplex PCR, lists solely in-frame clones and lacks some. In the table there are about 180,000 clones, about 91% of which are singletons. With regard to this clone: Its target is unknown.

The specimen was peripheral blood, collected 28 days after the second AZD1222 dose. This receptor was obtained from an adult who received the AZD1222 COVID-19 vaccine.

CDR3 coding DNA: TGCAGCGTTGCCAGGGAGGCTAACTATGGCTACACCTTC. Protein sequence: CSVAREANYGYTF. The chain recombines TRBV29-1 with TRBJ1-2, with D maybe TRBD1 (5 bases). CDR1 and CDR2 from the germline V gene are SQVTM and ANQGSEA. V was shortened by 4 bases and J by 0 bases, with 9 bases between the two germline ends. The CDR3 loop spans 13 amino acids.